This TCR beta chain was retrieved from a study of cytomegalovirus exposure and HLA in healthy donors. Study results and caveats: Later analysis placed DRB1 highest and HLA-C lowest in TCR association rates, which differed by HLA locus.

Points on this clone: The antigen is not known.

13 Jbeta primers and 60 Vbeta primers were used for the PCR. Sequenced by immunoSEQ multiplex PCR; TCRdb stores in-frame clones only, minus some. Found here are 60,000 to 75,000 clones, around 91% of them singletons; the top ten hold around an eighth. The receptor was isolated from a woman in her twenties or thirties in good health and CMV-seropositive. Sequencing input: PBMCs.

The CDR3 region has the DNA TGCGCCAGCAGCCCTCAACCCGGGACAGGGGGAGAGACCCAGTACTTC. This codes for CASSPQPGTGGETQYF. This chain uses TRBV5-1 with TRBJ2-5, with 11 bases aligning to TRBD1. The V segment lost 4 bases and the J segment 4 bases; nucleotides outside the gene matches: 9. Germline-derived CDR1 and CDR2 are SGHRS and YFSETQ. The CDR3 extends over 16 amino acids.